This T cell receptor (beta chain) was obtained from a study of siplizumab effects on memory and regulatory T cells. Overall study results and limits: Treatment with siplizumab left mappable alloreactive CD4+ clones averaging approximately 62% Treg-derived, compared with around 26% in controls. It was not possible to assign a naive or memory phenotype to roughly 80-96% of proliferating CD4+ or CD8+ clones. Confirmation that proliferating Tregs from siplizumab cultures had suppressive function was not obtained.

The V and J ends lost 2 bases and 2 bases respectively, with 10 bases between them. Germline assignment: CDR1 KGHSH and CDR2 LQKENI. The CDR3 sequence is 14 residues long. Remarks on this clone: Antigen unknown.

The method was immunoSEQ multiplex PCR; TCRdb's version includes in-frame clones alone and lacks a portion of them. The repertoire has just under 85,000 clones, around 90% of them found once; the top ten carry over 1.5%. This chain joins TRBV18 and TRBJ2-7; D remains unclear. The sequence was obtained from a human donor in good health. The source material was Tregs sorted from blood. CDR3 in amino acids: CASSPSLGTYEQYF. The CDR3 nucleotides are TGTGCCAGCTCACCATCACTCGGAACCTACGAGCAGTACTTC.